This T cell receptor (beta chain) was obtained from a study of T cells in tuberculosis. Study context: CD1B tetramers identified T cells specific for mycobacterial lipid GMM.

This CDR3 is built from 14 residues. J gave up 3 bases and V 6 bases, and 6 bases lay outside the gene matches. Germline-derived CDR1 and CDR2 are MNHEY and SVGAGI. Repertoires were generated with immunoSEQ multiplex PCR, while TCRdb's copy carries only in-frame clones and drops some. Counted here are 47,000 or so clones, nearly 95% occurring once; the ten biggest clones make up 1.4%. Time point defined: new active TB diagnosis, blood taken before or within 7 days of starting treatment. The receptor was derived from an adult with tuberculosis. This sequence joins TRBV6-5 and TRBJ1-2; 8 bases match TRBD1. Sequences were derived from PBMCs, sampled at tuberculosis diagnosis. CDR3 protein: CASRNRGAYYGYTF. CDR3 nucleotide sequence: TGTGCCAGCAGGAACAGGGGGGCCTACTATGGCTACACCTTC.